This TCR beta chain was captured by sequencing in a study of cytomegalovirus exposure and HLA in healthy donors. General study results and limits: In a later analysis, at a false discovery rate of 0.05, under 20,000 TCR beta sequences were associated with HLA alleles. A later analysis reported that several of the most significant clusters appeared to be linked to common viral pathogens, among them Epstein-Barr virus.

Worth noting for this clone: Its antigen is undetermined.

In the PCR, 60 Vbeta and 13 Jbeta primers were used. The repertoire was sequenced with immunoSEQ multiplex PCR; TCRdb's copy has only in-frame clones and lacks some. In total, the table holds about 140,000 clones. This clonotype originated in a man aged 35 to 55 in good health and CMV-seronegative. Sequencing used PBMCs.

The CDR3 region is CASSPWDRVDYEQYF. The CDR3 region has the DNA TGTGCCAGCAGCCCGTGGGACAGGGTAGACTACGAGCAGTACTTC. The chain carries TRBV7-6 and TRBJ2-7, with 9 bases fitting TRBD1. The CDR3 totals 15 residues. After removal of 5 bases from V and 3 bases from J, the junction contained 8 bases not matched to a gene. Germline V lookup: CDR1 SGHVS, CDR2 FNYEAQ.